The entry that follows covers one TCR beta chain sequence. No antigen is known for it. Multiple V-beta primers and a C-beta primer amplified TCRB from RNA. Input was 0.5 to 0.6 ug total RNA, reverse-transcribed with a C-beta primer. TCRdb fed the multiplex PCR reads into MiXCR, producing one record per CDR3 protein. The sample lists about 9,600 distinct CDR3 sequences, approximately 65% occurring once. These data belong to a study of tumor-infiltrating lymphocytes in glioblastoma multiforme. Study-level findings and limits: The TCR and somatic mutation analysis included just one glioblastoma patient.

This CDR3 is 13 amino acids long. Germline V lookup: CDR1 DFQATT, CDR2 SNEGSKA (reference sequence). Trimming removed 0 bases at V and 1 base at J, with 4 bases between. The chain combines TRBV20-1 with TRBJ1-3; no clear D gene. The specimen was brain tumor tissue. The receptor was isolated from a male donor with glioblastoma. CDR3 in amino acids: CSAREPSGNTIYF. The CDR3 nucleotides read TGCAGTGCTAGAGAACCGTCTGGAAACACCATATATTTT.